The text below deals with one T cell receptor beta chain. As CD8+CD4-CCR7+CD45RA+ cells, naive CD8 T cells were sorted. This record comes from a study of molecular identifiers for immune sequencing clone quantification. Study in general: Replicate experiments took RNA from roughly 18,000 or 92,000 naive CD8 cells, divided it five ways and sequenced four.

This CDR3 spans 15 amino acids. CDR1 LNHNV and CDR2 YYDKDF come from the germline V gene (reference sequence). V was shortened by 0 bases and J by 0 bases, with 9 bases between the two germline ends. As previously described, bulk TCR libraries were made using listed TCR primers. TCRdb re-analysed the PCR reads in MiXCR, keeping a single row per CDR3 protein. The repertoire consists of over 100,000 distinct CDR3 sequences, with 35% occurring once and the leading ten covering about 9.1%. The sequenced sample consisted of naive CD8+ T cells from blood, with Jurkat cell RNA spiked in. Subset denoted: FACS-sorted CD8+CD4-CCR7+CD45RA+ naive T cells. This chain joins TRBV15 and TRBJ2-7; D might be TRBD1 (5 bases). The source of this sequence is a human donor in good health. Some libraries in this study had Jurkat cell RNA spiked in. The CDR3 reads CATSRDQGASYEQYF. The CDR3 DNA reads TGTGCCACCAGCAGAGACCAAGGGGCCTCCTACGAGCAGTACTTC.